The 10 T cell receptor beta chains in this list originate from one sample, sequenced in a study of tumor-infiltrating lymphocytes in primary liver carcinoma. The source of the blood RNA was unsorted whole blood, and germline DNA was extracted as well. The investigators made TCR beta cDNA from approximately 0.5 ug total RNA, using a constant-region primer. Slightly modified ARM-PCR with three nested multiplex PCR rounds yielded TCR beta libraries. With TRBV1-TRBV30 forward primers and a C-beta reverse primer, the first two PCR rounds were run for roughly 10 cycles each. MiXCR, applied by TCRdb to the multiplex PCR reads, yields one record per CDR3 protein. The data contain 300,000 to 400,000 distinct CDR3 sequences, less than 75% of them singletons. The specimen was peripheral blood. All receptors come from a man in his forties or fifties with primary liver carcinoma and hepatitis B virus infection.

In the case of this clonotype: This may come from a read error, since a much larger clone is one base off. The V gene is TRBV28, the J gene TRBJ1-5; D may be TRBD1 (6 bases). The CDR3 spans 14 residues. CDR1 MDHEN and CDR2 SYDVKM come from the germline V gene. The CDR3 DNA sequence: TGTGCCAGCAGGCCACAGGGCGGCAATCAGGCCCAGCATTTT. This gives the protein CASRPQGGNQAQHF.

Turning to this clonotype: It may be a read error: a sequence one base away is much more abundant. The rearrangement uses TRBV6-6 and TRBJ2-7; D might be TRBD1 (6 bases). Per germline, CDR1 MNHNY and CDR2 SVGAGI (reference sequence). The CDR3 length is 15 residues. The chain's CDR3 is CAGSSPGTIGYEQYF. The CDR3 nucleotides read TGTGCCGGCAGTTCCCCGGGGACAATTGGTTACGAGCAGTACTTC.

In regard to this clonotype: Sequence at one end of the junction differs from germline and may be a read error. The chain carries TRBV11-2 and TRBJ2-5; a weak D match, TRBD1 (6 bases). This CDR3 comprises 14 residues. Germline loops: CDR1 SGHAT, CDR2 FQNNGV. The CDR3 nucleotides read TGTGACAGCAGCTATTACAGGGTGGAAGAGACCCAGTACTTC. It codes for CDSSYYRVEETQYF.

This clonotype was observed a single time. A much larger clone sits a single nucleotide away, making a read error possible. V usage is TRBV28 and J usage is TRBJ2-1; a weak D match, TRBD1 (6 bases). CDR1 and CDR2 (germline): MDHEN, SYDVKM. V lost 7 bases to trimming and J lost 3 bases, with 22 bases between them. This CDR3 has 17 amino acids. CDR3 bases: TGTGCCAGCACACCCAGACAGGCCGGAAGGGGCTACAATGAGCAGTTCTTC. Amino acids: CASTPRQAGRGYNEQFF. The whole variable domain, remainder taken from reference TRBV28 and TRBJ2-1, is DVKVTQSSRYLVKRTGEKVFLECVQDMDHENMFWYRQDPGLGLRLIYFSYDVKMKEKGDIPEGYSVSREKKERFSLILESASTNQTSMYLCASTPRQAGRGYNEQFFGPGTRLTVL.

This clonotype was counted ten times or more. This chain connects TRBV6-2 or TRBV6-3 to TRBJ2-1; 7 positions agree with TRBD2. The ends lost 1 base at V and 7 bases at J; junction bases unmatched: 10. Germline assignment: CDR1 MNHEY and CDR2 SVGEGT. There are 16 residues in the CDR3. This CDR3 is CASSYLAGEIWNEQFF. Here the CDR3 DNA reads TGTGCCAGCAGTTACTTGGCGGGGGAAATTTGGAATGAGCAGTTCTTC.

This clonotype occurred a few times. The genes are TRBV28 and TRBJ1-2, with D uncertain. The CDR3 consists of 12 residues. Trimming pared 6 bases from V and 7 bases from J, leaving 12 bases between. The germline V gene has CDR1 MDHEN and CDR2 SYDVKM. The CDR3 region is CASSPRERGYTF. The CDR3 bases are TGTGCCAGCAGCCCAAGGGAACGTGGCTACACCTTC.

This chain connects TRBV6-5 to TRBJ2-7; 7 bases map to TRBD1. The junction had 3 bases not matched to a gene; V was cut back by 2 bases and J by 2 bases. Germline CDR1 reads MNHEY; CDR2 reads SVGAGI. CDR3 length equals 14 residues. CDR3 DNA sequence: TGTGCCAGCAGTTACGGACAGGAGCCCTACGAGCAGTACTTC. Translating it yields CASSYGQEPYEQYF.

The chain joins TRBV28 to TRBJ2-3, with 8 nucleotides matching TRBD2. This CDR3 is built from 16 residues. The junction had 11 bases not matched to a gene; V was cut back by 7 bases and J by 2 bases. Germline CDR1 is MDHEN and CDR2 is SYDVKM. The CDR3 loop is CASTPLAGFDTDTQYF. As DNA, the CDR3 is TGTGCCAGCACCCCTCTAGCGGGCTTTGACACAGATACGCAGTATTTT.

The rearrangement links TRBV5-4 to TRBJ1-2; D not certain. The CDR3 has 15 residues. V was shortened by 4 bases and J by 2 bases, with 15 bases between the two germline ends. From germline, CDR1 is SGHNT and CDR2 YYREEE (reference sequence). The CDR3 DNA reads as TGTGCCAGCAGCCTAGGTGGCGGCCTGAACTATGGCTACACCTTC. Translated: CASSLGGGLNYGYTF.

Note on this clonotype: The junction differs from germline at one of its ends, possibly a read error. V and J are TRBV20-1 and TRBJ2-5, with D possibly TRBD1 on 6 matching bases. This CDR3 contains 13 residues. Germline loops: CDR1 DFQATT, CDR2 SNEGSKA (reference sequence). The CDR3 sequence is CSLRGTKQETHYF. CDR3 sequence (DNA): TGCAGTCTCCGAGGGACAAAACAAGAGACCCACTACTTC.